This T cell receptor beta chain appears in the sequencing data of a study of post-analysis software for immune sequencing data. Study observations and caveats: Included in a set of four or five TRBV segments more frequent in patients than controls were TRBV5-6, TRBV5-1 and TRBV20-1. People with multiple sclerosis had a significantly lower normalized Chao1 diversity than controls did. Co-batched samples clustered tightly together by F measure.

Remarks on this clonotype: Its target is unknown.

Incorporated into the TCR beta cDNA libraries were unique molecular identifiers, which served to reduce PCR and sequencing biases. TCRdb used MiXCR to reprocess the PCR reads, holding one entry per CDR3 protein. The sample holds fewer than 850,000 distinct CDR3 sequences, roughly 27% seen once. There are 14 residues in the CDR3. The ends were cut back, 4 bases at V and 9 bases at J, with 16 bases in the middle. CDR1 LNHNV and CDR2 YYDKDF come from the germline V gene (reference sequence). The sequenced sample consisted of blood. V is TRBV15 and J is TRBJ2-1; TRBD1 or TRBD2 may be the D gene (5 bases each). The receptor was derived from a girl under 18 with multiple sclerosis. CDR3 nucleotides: TGTGCCACCAGCACCGGGGCAGGGAAAGGTGAGCAGTTCTTC. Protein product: CATSTGAGKGEQFF.